In its sample, the clone carrying this T cell receptor (beta chain) was seen many times. Its antigen remains unknown. Quantitative molecular-barcoded 5'-RACE generated the TCR beta libraries. Each CDR3 protein is one row after TCRdb ran MiXCR on the 5' RACE reads. The sample consists of 150,000 to 200,000 distinct CDR3 sequences, about a sixth of them appearing once. This record comes from a study of CD8 T cells in ankylosing spondylitis. Notes on the study in general: From matched ankylosing spondylitis synovial fluid, disease-linked clones were reportedly recovered at significantly enriched levels. Certain motif variants had earlier been reported in reactive arthritis synovial fluid and blood.

Material: blood, either unsorted or a sorted T cell fraction (not recorded which). This clonotype originated in a male donor with ankylosing spondylitis or in good health (not recorded which).

CDR3 residues: CASSETSNTGELFF. DNA of the CDR3: TGTGCCAGCAGTGAGACTAGCAACACCGGGGAGCTGTTTTTT. The rearrangement links TRBV6-1 to TRBJ2-2; 7 positions agree with TRBD2. The CDR3 has 14 amino acids. The germline V gene encodes CDR1 MNHNS and CDR2 SASEGT. J gave up 2 bases and V 3 bases, and 0 bases lay outside the gene matches.